The T cell receptor (beta chain) under discussion was sequenced for a study of glioma-infiltrating T cells after dendritic cell vaccination. This clone has only a few counts. The germline gives CDR1 ENHRY, CDR2 SYGVKD. V lost 4 bases and J lost 4, with 13 bases in between. The CDR3 extends over 14 amino acids. Up to about 2 ug genomic DNA was used for TCRB CDR3 amplification. The primer mix had 60 V beta and 13 J beta primers. The assay was immunoSEQ multiplex PCR, and TCRdb's table has in-frame clones only and misses some. The sample records roughly 100,000 clones, roughly 76% being singletons. The sequence was obtained from a human donor with glioblastoma. This chain uses TRBV10-3 with TRBJ1-2, with D possibly TRBD1 on 5 matching bases. The sequenced sample was blood, obtained before dendritic cell vaccination. CDR3 coding DNA: TGTGCCATCAGTGGGGCCCAGGGTCGCTATGGCTACACCTTC. Translating it yields CAISGAQGRYGYTF.